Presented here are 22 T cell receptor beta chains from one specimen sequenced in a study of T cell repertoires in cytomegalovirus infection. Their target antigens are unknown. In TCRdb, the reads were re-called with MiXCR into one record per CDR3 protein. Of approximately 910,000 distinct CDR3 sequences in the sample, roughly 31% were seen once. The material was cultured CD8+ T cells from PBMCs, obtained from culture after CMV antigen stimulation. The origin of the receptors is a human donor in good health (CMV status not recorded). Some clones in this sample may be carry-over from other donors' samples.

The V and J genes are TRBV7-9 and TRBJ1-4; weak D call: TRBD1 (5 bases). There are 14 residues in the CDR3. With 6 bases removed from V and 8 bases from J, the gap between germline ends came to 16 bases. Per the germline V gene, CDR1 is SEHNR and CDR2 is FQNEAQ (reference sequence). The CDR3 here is CASRLDSDGEKLFF. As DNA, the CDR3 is TGTGCCAGCAGGCTCGACAGTGACGGGGAAAAACTGTTTTTT.

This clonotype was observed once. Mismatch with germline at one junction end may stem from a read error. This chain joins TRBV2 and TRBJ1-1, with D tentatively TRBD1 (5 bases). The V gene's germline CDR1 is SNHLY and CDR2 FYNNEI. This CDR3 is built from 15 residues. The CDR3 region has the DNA TGTGCCGGCAGGACCTCGACAGTGGGTTACACTGAAGCTTTCTTT. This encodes CAGRTSTVGYTEAFF.

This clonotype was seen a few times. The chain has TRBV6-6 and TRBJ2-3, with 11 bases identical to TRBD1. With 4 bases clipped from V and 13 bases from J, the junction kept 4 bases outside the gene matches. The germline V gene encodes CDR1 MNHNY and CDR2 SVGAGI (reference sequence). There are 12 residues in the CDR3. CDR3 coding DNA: TGTGCCAGCAGTTTGGGACAGGGGGGAGAGTATTTT. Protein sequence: CASSLGQGGEYF.

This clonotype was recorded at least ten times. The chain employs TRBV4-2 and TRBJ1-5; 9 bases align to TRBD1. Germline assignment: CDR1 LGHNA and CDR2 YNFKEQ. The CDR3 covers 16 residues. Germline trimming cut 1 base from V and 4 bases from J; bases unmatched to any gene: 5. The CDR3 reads CASSQGLGQGNQPQHF. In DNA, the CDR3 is TGTGCCAGCAGCCAAGGGCTCGGACAGGGGAATCAGCCCCAGCATTTT.

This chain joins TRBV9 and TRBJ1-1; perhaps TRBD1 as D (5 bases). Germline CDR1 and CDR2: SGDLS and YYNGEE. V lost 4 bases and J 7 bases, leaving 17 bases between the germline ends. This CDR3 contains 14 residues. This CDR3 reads CASSSSGGAFEAFF. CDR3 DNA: TGTGCCAGCAGCTCTTCGGGAGGGGCCTTTGAAGCTTTCTTT.

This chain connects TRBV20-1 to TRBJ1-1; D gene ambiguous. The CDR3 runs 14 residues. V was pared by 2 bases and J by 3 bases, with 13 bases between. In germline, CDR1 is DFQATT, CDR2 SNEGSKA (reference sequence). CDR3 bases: TGCAGTGCTAGATCTTTCGGGTCAGACACTGAAGCTTTCTTT. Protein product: CSARSFGSDTEAFF.

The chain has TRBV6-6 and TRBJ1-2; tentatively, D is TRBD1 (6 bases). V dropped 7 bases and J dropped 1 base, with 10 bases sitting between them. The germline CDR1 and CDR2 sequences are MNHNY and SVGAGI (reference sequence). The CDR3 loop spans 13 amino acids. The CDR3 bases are TGTGCCAGCATTGCAGGGGATAACTATGGCTACACCTTC. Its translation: CASIAGDNYGYTF.

DNA for the CDR3: TGTGCCACCAGTGACCGACAGGGAAAGACCCAGTACTTC. Amino acids: CATSDRQGKTQYF. The J gene is TRBJ2-5, the V gene TRBV24-1; 7 nucleotides agree with TRBD1. J lost 6 bases, V lost 4 bases, and 4 bases had no gene match. The CDR3 covers 13 residues. CDR1 KGHDR and CDR2 SFDVKD come from the germline V gene.

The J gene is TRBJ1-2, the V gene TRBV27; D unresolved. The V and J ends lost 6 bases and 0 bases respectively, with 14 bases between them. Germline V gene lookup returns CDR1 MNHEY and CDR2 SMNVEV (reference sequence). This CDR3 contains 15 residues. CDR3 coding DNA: TGTGCCAGCAGCCCTGGAAAGCCGTCTAACTATGGCTACACCTTC. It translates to CASSPGKPSNYGYTF.

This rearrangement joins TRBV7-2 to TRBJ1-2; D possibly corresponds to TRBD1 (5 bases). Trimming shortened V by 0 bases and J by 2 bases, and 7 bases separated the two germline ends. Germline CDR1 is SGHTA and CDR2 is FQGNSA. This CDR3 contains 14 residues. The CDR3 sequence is CASSLAQVNYGYTF. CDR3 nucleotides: TGTGCCAGCAGCTTAGCACAGGTGAACTATGGCTACACCTTC.

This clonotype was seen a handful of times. CDR3 in amino acids: CASSPWPASNQPQHF. The CDR3 DNA reads TGTGCCAGCAGCCCCTGGCCAGCTAGCAATCAGCCCCAGCATTTT. This chain uses TRBV7-9 with TRBJ1-5; D uncertain. In germline, CDR1 is SEHNR, CDR2 FQNEAQ (reference sequence). V was shortened by 5 bases and J by 0 bases, with 11 bases between the two germline ends. The CDR3 consists of 15 residues.

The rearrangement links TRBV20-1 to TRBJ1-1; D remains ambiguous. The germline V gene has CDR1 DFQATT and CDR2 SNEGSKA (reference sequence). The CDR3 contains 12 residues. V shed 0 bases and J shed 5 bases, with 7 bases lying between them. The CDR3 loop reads CSARDSRTEAFF. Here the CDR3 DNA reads TGCAGTGCTAGAGATTCGAGGACTGAAGCTTTCTTT.

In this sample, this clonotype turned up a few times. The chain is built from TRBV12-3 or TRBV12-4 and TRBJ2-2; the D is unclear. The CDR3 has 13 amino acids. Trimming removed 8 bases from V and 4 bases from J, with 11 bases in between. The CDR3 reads CASLARSTGELFF. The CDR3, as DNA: TGTGCCAGCTTAGCCCGCAGCACCGGGGAGCTGTTTTTT.

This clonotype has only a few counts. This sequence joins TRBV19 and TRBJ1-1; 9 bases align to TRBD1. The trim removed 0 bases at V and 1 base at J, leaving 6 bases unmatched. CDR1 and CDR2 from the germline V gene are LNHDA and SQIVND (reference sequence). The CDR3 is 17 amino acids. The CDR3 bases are TGTGCCAGTAGTATAGACGCGGACAGGGGTCCGAACACTGAAGCTTTCTTT. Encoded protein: CASSIDADRGPNTEAFF.

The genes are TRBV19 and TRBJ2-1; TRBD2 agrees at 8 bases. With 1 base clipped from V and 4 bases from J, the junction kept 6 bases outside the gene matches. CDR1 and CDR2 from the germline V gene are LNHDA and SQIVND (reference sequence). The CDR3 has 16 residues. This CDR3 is CASSIVGGGLYNEQFF. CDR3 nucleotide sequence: TGTGCCAGTAGTATAGTAGGCGGGGGGCTTTACAATGAGCAGTTCTTC.

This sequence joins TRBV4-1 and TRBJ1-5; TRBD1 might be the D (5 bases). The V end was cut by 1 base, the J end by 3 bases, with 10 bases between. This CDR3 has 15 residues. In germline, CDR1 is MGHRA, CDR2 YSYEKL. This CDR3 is CASSQVQGPNQPQHF. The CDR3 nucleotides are TGCGCCAGCAGCCAAGTGCAGGGTCCCAATCAGCCCCAGCATTTT.

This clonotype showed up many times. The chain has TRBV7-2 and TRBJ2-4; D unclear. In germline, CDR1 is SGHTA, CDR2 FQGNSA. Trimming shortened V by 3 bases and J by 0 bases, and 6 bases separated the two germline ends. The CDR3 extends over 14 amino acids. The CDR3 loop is CASSFPLAKNIQYF. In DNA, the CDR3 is TGTGCCAGCAGCTTCCCTCTAGCCAAAAACATTCAGTACTTC.

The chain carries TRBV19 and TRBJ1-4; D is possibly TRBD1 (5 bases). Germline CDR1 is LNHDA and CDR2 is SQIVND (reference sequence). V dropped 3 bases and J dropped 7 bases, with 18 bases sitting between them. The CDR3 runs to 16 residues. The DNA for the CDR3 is TGTGCCAGTAGTATCCTAAACCAGGGATTACGTGAAAAACTGTTTTTT. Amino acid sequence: CASSILNQGLREKLFF.

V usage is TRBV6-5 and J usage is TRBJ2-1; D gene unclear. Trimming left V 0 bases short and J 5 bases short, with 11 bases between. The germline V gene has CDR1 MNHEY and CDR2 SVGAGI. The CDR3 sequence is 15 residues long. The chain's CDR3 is CASSYSRYSHNEQFF. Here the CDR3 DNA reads TGTGCCAGCAGTTACTCGCGGTATTCTCACAATGAGCAGTTCTTC.

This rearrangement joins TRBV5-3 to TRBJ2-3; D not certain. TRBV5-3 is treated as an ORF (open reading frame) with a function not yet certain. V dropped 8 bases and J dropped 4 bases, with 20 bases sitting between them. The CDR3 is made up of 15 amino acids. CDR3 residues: CASSPYPGSADTQYF. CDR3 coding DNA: TGTGCCAGCAGCCCCTACCCAGGAAGCGCAGATACGCAGTATTTT.

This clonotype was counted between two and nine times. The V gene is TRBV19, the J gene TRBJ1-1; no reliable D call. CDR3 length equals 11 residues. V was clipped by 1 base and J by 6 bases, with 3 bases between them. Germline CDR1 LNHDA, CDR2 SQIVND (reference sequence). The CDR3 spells CASSIGSEAFF. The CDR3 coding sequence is TGTGCCAGTAGTATAGGATCTGAAGCTTTCTTT. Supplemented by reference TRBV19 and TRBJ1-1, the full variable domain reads DGGITQSPKYLFRKEGQNVTLSCEQNLNHDAMYWYRQDPGQGLRLIYYSQIVNDFQKGDIAEGYSVSREKKESFPLTVTSAQKNPTAFYLCASSIGSEAFFGQGTRLTVV.

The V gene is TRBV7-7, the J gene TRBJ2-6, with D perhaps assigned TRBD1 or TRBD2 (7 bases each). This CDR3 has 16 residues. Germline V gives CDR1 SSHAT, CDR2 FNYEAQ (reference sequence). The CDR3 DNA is TGTGCTATACTCATCCAGGGGGGGACCGGGACCAACGTCCTGACTTTC. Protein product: CAILIQGGTGTNVLTF.